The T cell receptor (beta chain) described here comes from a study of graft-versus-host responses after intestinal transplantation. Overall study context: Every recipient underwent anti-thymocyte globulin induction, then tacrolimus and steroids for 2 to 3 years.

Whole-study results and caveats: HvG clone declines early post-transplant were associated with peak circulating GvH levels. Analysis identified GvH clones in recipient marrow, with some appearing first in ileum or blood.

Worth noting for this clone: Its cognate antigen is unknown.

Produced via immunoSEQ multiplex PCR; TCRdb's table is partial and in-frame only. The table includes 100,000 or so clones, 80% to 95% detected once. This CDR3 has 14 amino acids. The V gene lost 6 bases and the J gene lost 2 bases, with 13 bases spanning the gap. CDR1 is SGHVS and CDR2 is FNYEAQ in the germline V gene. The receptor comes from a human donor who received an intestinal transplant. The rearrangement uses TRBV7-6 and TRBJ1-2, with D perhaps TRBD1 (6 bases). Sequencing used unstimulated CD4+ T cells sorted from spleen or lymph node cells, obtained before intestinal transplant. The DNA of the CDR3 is TGTGCCAGCAGTCCAGGGGAGCTGAACTATGGCTACACCTTC. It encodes CASSPGELNYGYTF. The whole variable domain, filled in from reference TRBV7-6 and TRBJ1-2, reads GAGVSQSPRYKVTKRGQDVALRCDPISGHVSLYWYRQALGQGPEFLTYFNYEAQQDKSGLPNDRFSAERPEGSISTLTIQRTEQRDSAMYRCASSPGELNYGYTFGSGTRLTVV.